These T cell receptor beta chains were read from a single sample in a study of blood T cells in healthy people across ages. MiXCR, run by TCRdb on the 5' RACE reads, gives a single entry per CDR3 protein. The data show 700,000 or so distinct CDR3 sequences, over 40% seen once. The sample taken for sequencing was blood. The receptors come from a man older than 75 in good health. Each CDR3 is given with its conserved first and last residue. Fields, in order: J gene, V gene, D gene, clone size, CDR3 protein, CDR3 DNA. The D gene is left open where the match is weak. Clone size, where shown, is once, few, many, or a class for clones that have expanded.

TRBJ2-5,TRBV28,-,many,CASSRRGARQETQYF,TGTGCCAGCAGTCGACGAGGGGCGCGGCAAGAGACCCAGTACTTC
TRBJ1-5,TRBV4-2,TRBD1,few,CASSPTGGAGQPQHF,TGTGCCAGCAGCCCTACAGGGGGCGCAGGCCAGCCCCAGCATTTT
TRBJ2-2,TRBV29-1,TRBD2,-,CSVATSGRNTGELFF,TGCAGCGTGGCGACTAGCGGGAGGAACACCGGGGAGCTGTTTTTT
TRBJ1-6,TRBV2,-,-,CASSEWGRESPLHF,TGTGCCAGCAGTGAATGGGGGAGGGAGTCACCCCTCCACTTT
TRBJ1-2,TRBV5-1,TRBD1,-,CASSWLGTGKIFNGYTF,TGCGCCAGCAGCTGGCTGGGGACAGGGAAGATCTTCAATGGCTACACCTTC
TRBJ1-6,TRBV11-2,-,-,CASSLGQGTLHF,TGTGCCAGCAGCTTAGGGCAGGGGACCCTCCACTTT
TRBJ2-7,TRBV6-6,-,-,CASRDPNRAGNEQYF,TGTGCCAGCAGAGACCCTAACAGGGCCGGCAATGAGCAGTACTTC
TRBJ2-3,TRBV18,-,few,CASSPPGPLRDTQYF,TGTGCCAGCTCACCCCCTGGACCCTTAAGGGATACGCAGTATTTT
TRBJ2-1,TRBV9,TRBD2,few,CASSVGISGKSYNEQFF,TGTGCCAGCAGCGTAGGTATTAGCGGGAAATCCTACAATGAGCAGTTCTTC
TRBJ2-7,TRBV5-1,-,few,CASSLLGRETEQYF,TGCGCCAGCAGCTTGCTTGGACGAGAAACCGAGCAGTACTTC
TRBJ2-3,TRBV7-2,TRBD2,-,CATRSGGSTDTQYF,TGTGCCACGAGGAGCGGGGGATCCACGGATACGCAGTATTTT
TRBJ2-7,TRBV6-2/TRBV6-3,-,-,CASRPTGAPSYEQYF,TGTGCCAGCAGGCCGACAGGCGCCCCCTCCTACGAGCAGTACTTC
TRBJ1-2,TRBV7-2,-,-,CASSPPDIYGYTF,TGTGCCAGCAGCCCACCAGACATATATGGCTACACCTTC
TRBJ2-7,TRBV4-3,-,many,CASSQDLVMRSGRSYEQYF,TGCGCCAGCAGCCAAGATCTGGTTATGAGATCGGGACGGTCCTACGAGCAGTACTTC
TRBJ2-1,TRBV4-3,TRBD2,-,CASSQALAGGEQFF,TGCGCCAGCAGCCAAGCCTTAGCGGGAGGAGAGCAGTTCTTC
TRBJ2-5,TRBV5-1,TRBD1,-,CASHSTGQALGETQYF,TGCGCCAGCCACTCTACCGGACAGGCTTTGGGGGAGACCCAGTACTTC
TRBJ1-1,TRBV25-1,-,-,CASSDEGTEAFF,TGTGCCAGCAGTGACGAGGGCACTGAAGCTTTCTTT
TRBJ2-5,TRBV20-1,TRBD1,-,CSAERTGQETQYF,TGCAGTGCGGAGAGGACAGGCCAAGAGACCCAGTACTTC
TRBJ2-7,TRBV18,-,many,CASSPTGGREQYF,TGTGCCAGCTCACCTACTGGGGGGCGCGAGCAGTACTTC
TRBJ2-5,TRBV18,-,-,CASRRPGEAETQYF,TGTGCCAGCCGTAGACCAGGCGAGGCAGAGACCCAGTACTTC
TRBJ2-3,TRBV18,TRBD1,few,CASTGERTDTQYF,TGTGCCAGCACAGGGGAGAGGACAGATACGCAGTATTTT
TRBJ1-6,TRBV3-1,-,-,CASSQRSPLHF,TGTGCCAGCAGTCAACGTTCACCCCTCCACTTT